The 32 T cell receptor beta chains given below trace back to one sample, sequenced in a study of primary melanoma T cells and metastatic recurrence (dated by TCRdb to 2020 to 2022). The library was generated by the immunoSEQ multiplex PCR assay. Held by TCRdb, this immuneACCESS table contains in-frame sequences only and omits some clones. Under half of the omission traces to an unresolved V gene where checked; the cause of the rest is unknown. The sample has some 1,500 clones on record, 75% to 90% of them singletons. The top ten hold 10% to 15% of the sample. Sequencing input: melanoma tumor tissue. The origin of the receptors is a human donor with melanoma.

V usage is TRBV5-1 and J usage is TRBJ2-3; a weak D match, TRBD1 (5 bases). The germline V and J ends were trimmed by 0 bases and 1 base, with 15 bases remaining between them. The CDR3 consists of 17 residues. Germline lookup yields CDR1 SGHRS and CDR2 YFSETQ. The CDR3: CASSLGRRGDRTDTQYF. CDR3 bases: TGCGCCAGCAGCTTGGGGAGAAGGGGCGATCGCACAGATACGCAGTATTTT.

This clone is a singleton in its sample. V usage is TRBV15 and J usage is TRBJ1-5, with a possible D match to TRBD1 (6 bases). The CDR3 runs to 15 residues. Per the germline V gene, CDR1 is LNHNV and CDR2 is YYDKDF (reference sequence). V was cut by 0 bases and J by 6 bases, with 12 bases left in between. CDR3 sequence (DNA): TGTGCCACCAGCAGAGATTACAGGGATGGTCAGCCCCAGCATTTT. As protein: CATSRDYRDGQPQHF.

The chain employs TRBV19 and TRBJ1-2; TRBD1 agrees at 10 bases. Germline CDR1 and CDR2: LNHDA and SQIVND (reference sequence). The CDR3 runs 14 residues. Germline trimming cut 6 bases from V and 4 bases from J; bases unmatched to any gene: 5. DNA of the CDR3: TGTGCCAGTAGCCCGGGACAGGGGCTCTATGGCTACACCTTC. Its protein product is CASSPGQGLYGYTF.

This chain uses TRBV23-1 with TRBJ2-3; no clear D. TRBV23-1 is filed as an ORF, its function uncertain. Trimming took 6 bases from V and 15 from J, leaving 22 bases between them. This CDR3 has 13 residues. DNA of the CDR3: TGCGCCAGCAGCCAAGATACTAAGGGTTGGGTATATTTT. Translation gives CASSQDTKGWVYF.

The chain combines TRBV19 with TRBJ2-5; TRBD2 matches 10 bases. This CDR3 region has 14 residues. J was trimmed by 4 bases and V by 1 base; bases with no gene match: 0. Germline values: CDR1 LNHDA, CDR2 SQIVND (reference sequence). The DNA for the CDR3 is TGTGCCAGTAGTATAGGACTAGCGGGAGAGACCCAGTACTTC. This gives the protein CASSIGLAGETQYF.

This sequence joins TRBV6-8 and TRBJ1-3; D is ambiguous. The CDR3 is made up of 14 amino acids. Trimming pared 7 bases from V and 0 bases from J, leaving 10 bases between. Per the germline V gene, CDR1 is MNHGY and CDR2 is SAAAGT. Here the CDR3 reads CASKEDFSGNTIYF. The CDR3 bases are TGTGCCAGCAAGGAGGACTTCTCTGGAAACACCATATATTTT.

The genes are TRBV11-3 and TRBJ1-5; D is perhaps TRBD1 (5 bases). This CDR3 region has 15 residues. Between the trimmed V and J ends, which lost 6 bases and 3 bases, there was a span of 15 bases. Germline values: CDR1 SGHNT, CDR2 YENEEA. CDR3 DNA: TGTGCCAGCAGTCAGCAGGGAATATCCAATCAGCCCCAGCATTTT. This gives the protein CASSQQGISNQPQHF.

The chain is built from TRBV14 and TRBJ2-1, with a weak D call TRBD2 (5 bases). V lost 3 bases to trimming and J lost 3 bases, with 12 bases between them. Germline V gives CDR1 SGHDN, CDR2 FVKESK. The CDR3 totals 15 residues. CDR3 protein: CASSHGRLLYNEQFF. CDR3 in DNA: TGTGCCAGCAGCCACGGGCGACTACTCTACAATGAGCAGTTCTTC.

V gene TRBV30 combines with J gene TRBJ1-6; D remains unclear. Trimming stripped 6 bases from V and 5 bases from J, with 11 bases between. The CDR3 has 13 residues. Germline V gene sequence: CDR1 GTSNPN, CDR2 SVGIG (reference sequence). This chain's CDR3 is CACGGQNNSPLHF. The CDR3 DNA sequence: TGTGCCTGTGGAGGGCAGAATAATTCACCCCTCCACTTT.

This clone was counted between two and nine times. V gene TRBV9 combines with J gene TRBJ2-7; 7 positions match TRBD1. Looked up from germline, CDR1 is SGDLS and CDR2 is YYNGEE. The CDR3 runs to 14 residues. V trimming: 4 bases; J trimming: 0 bases; junction bases outside the gene matches: 4. The CDR3, as DNA: TGTGCCAGCAGCCGACAGGGCAGCTCCTACGAGCAGTACTTC. Translating it yields CASSRQGSSYEQYF. Combining the CDR3 with reference TRBV9 and TRBJ2-7 gives the whole variable domain DSGVTQTPKHLITATGQRVTLRCSPRSGDLSVYWYQQSLDQGLQFLIQYYNGEERAKGNILERFSAQQFPDLHSELNLSSLELGDSALYFCASSRQGSSYEQYFGPGTRLTVT.

This clone was picked up one time. J is TRBJ1-5 and V is TRBV30, with 8 nucleotides matching TRBD2. The DNA end favors TRBJ2-3, so the J call may be wrong. The CDR3 extends over 14 amino acids. Germline values: CDR1 GTSNPN, CDR2 SVGIG (reference sequence). This CDR3 reads CAWSSGGINQPQYF. The CDR3 DNA sequence: TGTGCCTGGAGTTCGGGGGGGATCAATCAGCCCCAGTATTTT.

As concerns this clone: The junction departs from germline at one end; a sequencing error may be responsible. This chain links TRBV11-3 with TRBJ2-5; 8 positions agree with TRBD1. This CDR3 contains 14 residues. The germline V gene has CDR1 SGHNT and CDR2 YENEEA. This CDR3 is CASSVDRGRETQYF. For the CDR3, the DNA is TGTGCCAGCAGCGTAGACAGGGGAAGGGAGACCCAGTACTTC.

The rearrangement links TRBV23-1 to TRBJ1-6; D is undetermined. TRBV23-1 is an ORF; its function is uncertain. V lost 6 bases and J lost 9, with 15 bases in between. The CDR3 length is 14 residues. The chain's CDR3 is CASSLDRVLSPLHF. In DNA form, the CDR3 reads TGCGCCAGCAGCTTAGACCGAGTACTTTCACCCCTCCACTTT.

The rearrangement uses TRBV6-8 and TRBJ1-1, with D hard to call. The CDR3 has 15 residues. Germline V gives CDR1 MNHGY, CDR2 SAAAGT. V was shortened by 4 bases and J by 1 base, with 13 bases between the two germline ends. The CDR3 loop is CASSSPAGKNTEAFF. For the CDR3, the DNA is TGTGCCAGCAGTTCCCCCGCGGGTAAGAACACTGAAGCTTTCTTT.

The chain uses TRBV14 and TRBJ2-1, with 8 bases aligning to TRBD1. This CDR3 spans 16 amino acids. Trimming at V came to 1 base and at J to 3 bases, leaving 5 bases not matched to a gene. Germline V lookup: CDR1 SGHDN, CDR2 FVKESK. CDR3 DNA sequence: TGTGCCAGCAGCCAAGGGAGACAGGGGTACTACAATGAGCAGTTCTTC. Protein product: CASSQGRQGYYNEQFF.

The chain carries TRBV11-3 and TRBJ1-1, with unresolved D. Between the trimmed V and J ends, which lost 5 bases and 0 bases, there was a span of 16 bases. Looked up from germline, CDR1 is SGHNT and CDR2 is YENEEA. The CDR3 runs 16 residues. Written as DNA, the CDR3 is TGTGCCAGCAGCAAGGTCGTACAGCTAGTGAACACTGAAGCTTTCTTT. Translated, it gives CASSKVVQLVNTEAFF. Supplemented by reference TRBV11-3 and TRBJ1-1, the full variable domain reads EAGVVQSPRYKIIEKKQPVAFWCNPISGHNTLYWYLQNLGQGPELLIRYENEEAVDDSQLPKDRFSAERLKGVDSTLKIQPAELGDSAVYLCASSKVVQLVNTEAFFGQGTRLTVV.

Here the CDR3 reads CAISESGTGAAGELFF. CDR3 sequence (DNA): TGTGCCATCAGTGAGTCTGGGACAGGGGCCGCCGGGGAGCTGTTTTTT. The chain couples TRBV10-3 to TRBJ2-2, with 10 bases identical to TRBD1. The CDR3 covers 16 residues. From germline, CDR1 is ENHRY and CDR2 SYGVKD. V shed 0 bases and J 6 bases; nucleotides not matched to a gene: 4.

The genes are TRBV19 and TRBJ2-3; 8 bases agree with TRBD1. The germline CDR1 and CDR2 sequences are LNHDA and SQIVND (reference sequence). This CDR3 is built from 18 residues. The V gene end was trimmed by 7 bases and the J gene end by 1 base; junction bases not matched to a gene: 16. CDR3 in DNA: TGTGCCAGTAACCCGACACACCACCCAGGGGGCGGCACAGATACGCAGTATTTT. Translating it yields CASNPTHHPGGGTDTQYF.

The chain has TRBV11-3 and TRBJ2-6, with no clear D. CDR1 SGHNT and CDR2 YENEEA come from the germline V gene. V lost 8 bases and J 5 bases, leaving 25 bases between the germline ends. CDR3 length: 18 amino acids. The CDR3 bases are TGTGCCAGCGCGGCCTCTCAATCCACACAAAGTCGGGCCAACGTCCTGACTTTC. This codes for CASAASQSTQSRANVLTF.

This chain joins TRBV11-3 and TRBJ1-6, with unresolved D. The V gene's germline CDR1 is SGHNT and CDR2 YENEEA. This CDR3 spans 14 amino acids. V lost 8 bases to trimming and J lost 5 bases, with 13 bases between them. For the CDR3, the DNA is TGTGCCAGCGGATTGAGGCCGCATAATTCACCCCTCCACTTT. Translating it yields CASGLRPHNSPLHF.

V is TRBV28 and J is TRBJ1-1, with D unclear. This CDR3 is built from 12 residues. Germline V CDR1 and CDR2: MDHEN, SYDVKM. V shed 5 bases and J shed 4 bases, with 8 bases lying between them. The CDR3, as DNA: TGTGCCAGCAGTCCCCCCAGCACTGAAGCTTTCTTT. Its translation is CASSPPSTEAFF.

This chain connects TRBV9 to TRBJ1-1, with D possibly TRBD1 on 6 matching bases. V was shortened by 0 bases and J by 2 bases, with 17 bases between the two germline ends. This CDR3 contains 17 residues. Germline V CDR1 and CDR2: SGDLS, YYNGEE. CDR3 nucleotides: TGTGCCAGCAGCGTAGGAGGGGGTCGCACCACTAACACTGAAGCTTTCTTT. Protein sequence: CASSVGGGRTTNTEAFF.

The rearrangement links TRBV11-3 to TRBJ2-3, with a weak D call TRBD1 (5 bases). The CDR3 length is 14 residues. Germline V gene sequence: CDR1 SGHNT, CDR2 YENEEA. Trimming left V 3 bases short and J 2 bases short, with 9 bases between. CDR3: CASSFQGPTDTQYF. CDR3 DNA: TGTGCCAGCAGCTTCCAGGGTCCCACAGATACGCAGTATTTT.

V gene TRBV29-1 combines with J gene TRBJ2-1; TRBD2 matches at 8 bases. Germline V lookup: CDR1 SQVTM, CDR2 ANQGSEA. Trimming removed 5 bases from V and 5 bases from J; junction bases left unmatched: 5. The CDR3 spans 13 residues. The CDR3: CSVYSGGNNEQFF. The CDR3 nucleotides are TGCAGCGTTTACAGCGGGGGCAACAATGAGCAGTTCTTC.

This chain joins TRBV12-1 and TRBJ2-1; the DNA was not compared with TRBD2, the D call given in the table. TRBV12-1 is designated a pseudogene. This CDR3 contains 18 residues. The CDR3 sequence is CASSAPGLAGGTYNEQFF. The CDR3, as DNA: TGTGCCAGCAGCGCTCCGGGACTAGCGGGGGGAACATACAATGAGCAGTTCTTC.

V is TRBV14 and J is TRBJ2-7, with D tentatively TRBD1 (5 bases). The CDR3 runs to 12 residues. Trimming took off 2 bases at V and 4 bases at J, with 6 bases between the two ends. Looked up from germline, CDR1 is SGHDN and CDR2 is FVKESK. The CDR3 nucleotides are TGTGCCAGCAGCCAACAGGGTTACGAGCAGTACTTC. Protein product: CASSQQGYEQYF.

The V and J genes are TRBV6-8 and TRBJ1-5, with D unresolved. V was trimmed by 4 bases and J by 4 bases, leaving 8 bases between them. From germline, CDR1 is MNHGY and CDR2 SAAAGT. This CDR3 contains 13 residues. CDR3 coding DNA: TGTGCCAGCAGTTCGGGCCCTAATCAGCCCCAGCATTTT. It codes for CASSSGPNQPQHF.

This clone was seen a handful of times. This chain connects TRBV6-8 to TRBJ1-5; a possible D gene is TRBD1 (5 bases). Germline-derived CDR1 and CDR2 are MNHGY and SAAAGT. This CDR3 has 15 residues. Trimming cost V 5 bases and J 2 bases, with 13 bases left between them. CDR3 protein: CASSPLSGGNQPQHF. As DNA, the CDR3 is TGTGCCAGCAGTCCCTTATCGGGGGGCAATCAGCCCCAGCATTTT.

The rearrangement uses TRBV30 and TRBJ2-1; D may correspond to TRBD1 or TRBD2 (5 bases each). The CDR3 consists of 18 residues. Germline CDR1 reads GTSNPN; CDR2 reads SVGIG (reference sequence). The V end was cut by 4 bases, the J end by 0 bases, with 22 bases between. The CDR3 DNA reads as TGTGCCTGGAAGGAGGCCCGGGACGCCGCACTCTCCTACAATGAGCAGTTCTTC. It encodes CAWKEARDAALSYNEQFF. Complete variable domain (other parts from reference TRBV30 and TRBJ2-1): SQTIHQWPATLVQPVGSPLSLECTVEGTSNPNLYWYRQAAGRGLQLLFYSVGIGQISSEVPQNLSASRPQDRQFILSSKKLLLSDSGFYLCAWKEARDAALSYNEQFFGPGTRLTVL.

This chain links TRBV6-1 with TRBJ2-1, with D hard to call. The CDR3 is 15 amino acids. CDR1 is MNHNS, CDR2 SASEGT, per germline. The V gene lost 1 base and the J gene lost 3 bases, with 10 bases spanning the gap. The DNA of the CDR3 is TGTGCCAGCAGTGAAGACAGACCTATCTACAATGAGCAGTTCTTC. Its translation: CASSEDRPIYNEQFF.

V gene TRBV7-1 combines with J gene TRBJ1-5; D might be TRBD1 (5 bases). TRBV7-1 is identified as an open reading frame with a role that is uncertain. The CDR3 has 14 residues. V was clipped by 4 bases and J by 2 bases, with 9 bases between them. The CDR3 DNA follows: TGTGCCAGCAGCTTGGGGACCGGCAATCAGCCCCAGCATTTT. Translation gives CASSLGTGNQPQHF.

The table lists this clone with a few counts. V is TRBV11-3 and J is TRBJ1-3; D is unclear. Germline CDR1 and CDR2: SGHNT and YENEEA. V gave up 4 bases and J gave up 0 bases, with 10 bases separating them. This CDR3 is built from 15 residues. DNA of the CDR3: TGTGCCAGCAGCTCCCCCCTAGTCTCTGGAAACACCATATATTTT. It codes for CASSSPLVSGNTIYF.